This T cell receptor (beta chain) is from a study of blood T cell repertoires in COVID-19. Study as a whole: The origin of the acute and convalescent COVID-19 samples was the United States, Italy and Spain.

This CDR3 contains 11 residues. The V and J ends lost 4 bases and 7 bases respectively, with 8 bases between them. Germline assignment: CDR1 MNHEY and CDR2 SVGAGI. Per the authors' pipeline: Estimation of nucleated cell counts was performed using reference gene primer amplification. TCRdb's copy holds only in-frame clones and misses some; the assay was immunoSEQ multiplex PCR. V and J calls and clone size follow that table, whereas D and trimming were derived from the DNA. The sample includes approximately 120,000 clones, about 80% of them seen just once. The receptor was isolated from a human donor in a cohort sampled during active COVID-19. The sample comprised peripheral blood. The chain is built from TRBV6-5 and TRBJ2-7, with no clear D. CDR3 in amino acids: CASSSVSEQYF. As DNA, the CDR3 is TGTGCCAGCAGTTCGGTCTCGGAGCAGTACTTC.